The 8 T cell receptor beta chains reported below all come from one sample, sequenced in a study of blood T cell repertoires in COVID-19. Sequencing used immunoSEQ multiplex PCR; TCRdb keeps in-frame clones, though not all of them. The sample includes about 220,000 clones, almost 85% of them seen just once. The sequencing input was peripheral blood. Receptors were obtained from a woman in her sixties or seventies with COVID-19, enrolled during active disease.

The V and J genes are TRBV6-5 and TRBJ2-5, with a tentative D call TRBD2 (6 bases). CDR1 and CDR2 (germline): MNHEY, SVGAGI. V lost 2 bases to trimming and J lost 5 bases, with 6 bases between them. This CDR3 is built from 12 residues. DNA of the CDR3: TGTGCCAGCAGTTACGGGGGGGAGACCCAGTACTTC. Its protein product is CASSYGGETQYF.

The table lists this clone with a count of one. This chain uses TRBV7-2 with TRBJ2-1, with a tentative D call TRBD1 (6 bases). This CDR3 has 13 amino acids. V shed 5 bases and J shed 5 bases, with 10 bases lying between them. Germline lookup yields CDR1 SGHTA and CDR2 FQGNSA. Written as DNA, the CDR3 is TGTGCCAGCAGCCCCCGGACAGACAATGAGCAGTTCTTC. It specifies CASSPRTDNEQFF.

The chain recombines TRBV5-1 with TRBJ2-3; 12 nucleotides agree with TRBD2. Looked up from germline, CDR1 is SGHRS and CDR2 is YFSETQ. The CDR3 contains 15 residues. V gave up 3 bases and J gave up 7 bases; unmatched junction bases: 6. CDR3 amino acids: CASSSLLAGGHTQYF. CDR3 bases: TGCGCCAGCAGCTCCCTACTAGCGGGGGGACATACGCAGTATTTT.

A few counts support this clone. The CDR3 loop is CATGLAHYEQYF. In DNA, the CDR3 is TGTGCCACGGGACTAGCGCACTACGAGCAGTACTTC. The chain links TRBV30 to TRBJ2-7, with 10 bases fitting TRBD2. The CDR3 sequence is 12 residues long. Trimming took 8 bases from V and 3 from J; bases not matched to a gene: 4. Per the germline V gene, CDR1 is GTSNPN and CDR2 is SVGIG (reference sequence).

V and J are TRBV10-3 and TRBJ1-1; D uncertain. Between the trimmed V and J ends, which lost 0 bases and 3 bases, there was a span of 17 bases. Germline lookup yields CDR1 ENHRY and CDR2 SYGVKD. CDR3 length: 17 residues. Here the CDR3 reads CAISESAGWGLDTEAFF. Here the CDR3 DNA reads TGTGCCATCAGTGAGTCAGCGGGCTGGGGTTTGGACACTGAAGCTTTCTTT.

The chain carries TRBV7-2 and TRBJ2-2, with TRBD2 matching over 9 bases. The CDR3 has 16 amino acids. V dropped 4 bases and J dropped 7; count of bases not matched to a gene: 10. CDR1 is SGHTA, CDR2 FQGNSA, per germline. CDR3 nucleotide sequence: TGTGCCAGCAGCTATCTTGGGATTAGCGGGGGCGGGGAGCTGTTTTTT. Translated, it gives CASSYLGISGGGELFF. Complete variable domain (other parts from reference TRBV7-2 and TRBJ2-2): GAGVSQSPSNKVTEKGKDVELRCDPISGHTALYWYRQSLGQGLEFLIYFQGNSAPDKSGLPSDRFSAERTGGSVSTLTIQRTQQEDSAVYLCASSYLGISGGGELFFGEGSRLTVL.

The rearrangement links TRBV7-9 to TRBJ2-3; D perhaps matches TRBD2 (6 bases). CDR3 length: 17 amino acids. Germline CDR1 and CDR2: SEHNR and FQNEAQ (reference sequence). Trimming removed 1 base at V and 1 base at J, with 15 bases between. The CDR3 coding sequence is TGTGCCAGCAGCTTAGACGGGGGAGGCCTCCGCACAGATACGCAGTATTTT. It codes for CASSLDGGGLRTDTQYF.

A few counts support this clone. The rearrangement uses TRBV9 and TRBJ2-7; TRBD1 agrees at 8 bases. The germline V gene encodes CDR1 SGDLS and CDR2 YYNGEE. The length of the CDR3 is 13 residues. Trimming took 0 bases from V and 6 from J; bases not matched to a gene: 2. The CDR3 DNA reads TGTGCCAGCAGCGTAGTAGACAGGGGCGAGCAGTACTTC. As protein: CASSVVDRGEQYF.